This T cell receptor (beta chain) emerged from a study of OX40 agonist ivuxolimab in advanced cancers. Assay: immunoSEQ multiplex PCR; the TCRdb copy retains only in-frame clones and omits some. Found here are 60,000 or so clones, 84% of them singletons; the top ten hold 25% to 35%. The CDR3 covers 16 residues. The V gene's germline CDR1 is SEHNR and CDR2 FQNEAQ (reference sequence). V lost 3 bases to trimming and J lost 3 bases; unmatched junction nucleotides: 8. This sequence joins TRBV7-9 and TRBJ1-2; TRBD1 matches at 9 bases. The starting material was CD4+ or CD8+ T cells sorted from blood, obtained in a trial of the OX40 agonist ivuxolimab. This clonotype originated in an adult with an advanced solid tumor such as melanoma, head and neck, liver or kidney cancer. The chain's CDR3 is CASSFPDRTGDYGYTF. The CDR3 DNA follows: TGTGCCAGCAGCTTTCCAGACCGGACAGGGGACTATGGCTACACCTTC.